This TCR beta chain was sequenced in a study of blood T cell repertoires in COVID-19. Study in general: Both acute and convalescent COVID-19 samples were obtained from the United States, Italy and Spain.

This table comes from immunoSEQ multiplex PCR, and its TCRdb copy is limited to in-frame clones, with some not included. Of some 50,000 clones in the sample, over 80% were seen once. The CDR3 extends over 18 amino acids. Looked up from germline, CDR1 is SGHVS and CDR2 is FQNEAQ. V shed 1 base and J 5 bases; nucleotides not matched to a gene: 7. The source is a human donor in a cohort sampled during active COVID-19. The sample consisted of peripheral blood. The chain uses TRBV7-8 and TRBJ2-5, with 16 bases aligning to TRBD2. The CDR3 coding sequence is TGTGCCAGCAGCTTAGAAGGGACTAGCGGGAGGGCGCGGGAGACCCAGTACTTC. It translates to CASSLEGTSGRARETQYF.